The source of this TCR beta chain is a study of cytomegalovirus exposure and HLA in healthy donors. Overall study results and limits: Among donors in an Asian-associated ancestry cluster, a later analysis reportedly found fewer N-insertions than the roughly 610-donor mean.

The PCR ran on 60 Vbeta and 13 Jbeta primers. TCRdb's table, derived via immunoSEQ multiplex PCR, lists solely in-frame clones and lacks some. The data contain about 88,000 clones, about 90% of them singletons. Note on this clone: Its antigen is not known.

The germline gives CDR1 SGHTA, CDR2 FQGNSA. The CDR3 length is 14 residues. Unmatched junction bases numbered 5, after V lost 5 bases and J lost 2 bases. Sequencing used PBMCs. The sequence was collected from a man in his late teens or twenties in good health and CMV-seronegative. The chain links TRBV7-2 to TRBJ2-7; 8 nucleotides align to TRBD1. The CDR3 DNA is TGTGCCAGCAGCCAACAGGGGGGTCCCTACGAGCAGTACTTC. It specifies CASSQQGGPYEQYF. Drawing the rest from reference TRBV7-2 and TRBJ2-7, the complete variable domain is GAGVSQSPSNKVTEKGKDVELRCDPISGHTALYWYRQSLGQGLEFLIYFQGNSAPDKSGLPSDRFSAERTGGSVSTLTIQRTQQEDSAVYLCASSQQGGPYEQYFGPGTRLTVT.